What follows are 12 T cell receptor beta chains derived from one specimen sequenced in a study of blood T cell repertoires in COVID-19. TCRdb's copy holds only in-frame clones and misses some; the assay was immunoSEQ multiplex PCR. Of approximately 390,000 clones detected, around 87% appear once; the ten largest clones hold roughly 2%. Sequenced sample: peripheral blood. The receptors originated from a woman aged 55-75 years with COVID-19, enrolled during active disease.

Worth noting for this clone: Other nucleotide sequences from this sample produce the same CDR3. The V and J genes are TRBV12-3 or TRBV12-4 and TRBJ1-1; tentatively, D is TRBD1 (6 bases). The length of the CDR3 is 13 residues. The ends were cut back, 2 bases at V and 3 bases at J, with 7 bases in the middle. The CDR3 nucleotides read TGTGCCAGCAGTTTATACAGGGACACTGAAGCTTTCTTT. Protein sequence: CASSLYRDTEAFF.

The rearrangement joins TRBV19 to TRBJ1-5; D ambiguous. The CDR3 extends over 15 amino acids. V gave up 6 bases and J gave up 0 bases, with 12 bases separating them. Per the germline V gene, CDR1 is LNHDA and CDR2 is SQIVND (reference sequence). The CDR3 loop is CASRIRLDSNQPQHF. The CDR3 nucleotides read TGTGCCAGTAGGATCAGACTGGATAGCAATCAGCCCCAGCATTTT.

The chain is built from TRBV5-1 and TRBJ1-2; TRBD1 agrees at 12 bases. This CDR3 contains 18 residues. After removal of 3 bases from V and 4 bases from J, the junction contained 13 bases not matched to a gene. CDR1 SGHRS and CDR2 YFSETQ come from the germline V gene. The CDR3 spells CASSSSTGTGGASYGYTF. CDR3 bases: TGCGCCAGCAGCTCCAGCACCGGGACAGGGGGCGCAAGCTATGGCTACACCTTC.

This clone was counted a few times. The chain uses TRBV4-1 and TRBJ1-5, with D possibly matching TRBD1 (6 bases). The CDR3 consists of 16 residues. The germline V and J ends were trimmed by 4 bases and 6 bases, with 19 bases remaining between them. Germline V gene sequence: CDR1 MGHRA, CDR2 YSYEKL. This chain's CDR3 is CASSLDKAGARQPQHF. In DNA form, the CDR3 reads TGCGCCAGCAGCCTAGACAAGGCAGGGGCACGTCAGCCCCAGCATTTT.

The V and J genes are TRBV29-1 and TRBJ1-3; 8 bases are a match to TRBD1. The CDR3 extends over 15 amino acids. Germline trimming cut 1 base from V and 0 bases from J; bases unmatched to any gene: 2. Looked up from germline, CDR1 is SQVTM and CDR2 is ANQGSEA. This CDR3 is CSVEGQGSSGNTIYF. The CDR3 coding sequence is TGCAGCGTTGAAGGACAGGGGAGCTCTGGAAACACCATATATTTT.

This chain uses TRBV29-1 with TRBJ2-1, with 12 nucleotides matching TRBD2. V lost 5 bases, J lost 10 bases, and 9 bases stayed unmatched. In germline, CDR1 is SQVTM, CDR2 ANQGSEA. This CDR3 has 14 residues. CDR3 protein: CSVKGLAGTGEQFF. The CDR3 nucleotides read TGCAGCGTTAAAGGACTAGCGGGGACTGGGGAGCAGTTCTTC.

The V call is TRBV5-1, the J call TRBJ1-3; 10 bases line up with TRBD1. With V trimmed by 1 base and J by 4 bases, 8 bases remained unmatched. The CDR3 runs to 17 residues. In germline, CDR1 is SGHRS, CDR2 YFSETQ. CDR3 sequence: CASSLSGTGVFGNTIYF. Written as DNA, the CDR3 is TGCGCCAGCAGCTTGTCCGGGACAGGGGTTTTCGGAAACACCATATATTTT.

The rearrangement uses TRBV5-1 and TRBJ1-5; no definite D call. CDR3 size: 13 residues. With 0 bases removed from V and 7 bases from J, the gap between germline ends came to 8 bases. Germline CDR1 reads SGHRS; CDR2 reads YFSETQ. CDR3: CASSLGERQPQHF. In DNA, the CDR3 is TGCGCCAGCAGCTTGGGAGAACGGCAGCCCCAGCATTTT.

CDR3 region: CASSRSGYYGYTF. In DNA, the CDR3 is TGTGCCAGCAGTCGGTCGGGGTACTATGGCTACACCTTC. This chain uses TRBV6-5 with TRBJ1-2; D is unresolved. CDR3 size: 13 residues. The germline V and J ends were trimmed by 5 bases and 3 bases, with 10 bases remaining between them. Germline V gene sequence: CDR1 MNHEY, CDR2 SVGAGI.

The V and J genes are TRBV7-9 and TRBJ2-2; 10 nucleotides match TRBD1. Trimming removed 1 base from V and 1 base from J; junction bases left unmatched: 3. Germline CDR1 is SEHNR and CDR2 is FQNEAQ (reference sequence). The CDR3 covers 17 residues. The CDR3 DNA is TGTGCCAGCAGCTTAGATGACAGGGGGCTGAACACCGGGGAGCTGTTTTTT. It encodes CASSLDDRGLNTGELFF.

DNA for the CDR3: TGTGCCAGCTCCCCCGGGACTCTCTACACAGATACGCAGTATTTT. It specifies CASSPGTLYTDTQYF. The J gene is TRBJ2-3, the V gene TRBV18; a weak D match, TRBD2 (6 bases). The germline V gene encodes CDR1 KGHSH and CDR2 LQKENI. The CDR3 consists of 15 residues. The V end lost 6 bases, the J end lost 2 bases, and 15 bases lay between the germline ends.

A word on this clone: Different DNA sequences within this sample yield the same CDR3. The V gene is TRBV9, the J gene TRBJ2-1, with TRBD2 identical over 10 bases. This CDR3 contains 17 residues. CDR1 and CDR2 from the germline V gene are SGDLS and YYNGEE. V lost 0 bases, J lost 3 bases, and 6 bases stayed unmatched. The CDR3 reads CASSVVASGGLYNEQFF. CDR3 sequence (DNA): TGTGCCAGCAGCGTAGTGGCTAGCGGGGGCCTCTACAATGAGCAGTTCTTC.